This T cell receptor (beta chain) was recovered during a study of T cell repertoires in ileal Crohn's disease. Study context: About 37% were active smokers at surgery; median disease duration was around 7.9 years. About half of patients got postoperative therapy: approximately 12 thiopurines, over 15 anti-TNF.

Per sample, roughly 500 nanograms of biopsy DNA were TCRB immunosequenced. Clones were sequenced by immunoSEQ multiplex PCR, and TCRdb holds only the in-frame ones, with some missing. In the table there are over 4,500 clones, 81% of which are singletons. General study findings and limits: Active smokers at surgery had more clonal expansions than non-smokers.

This clone was counted a single time. The antigen is not known. V dropped 2 bases and J dropped 6; count of bases not matched to a gene: 4. The CDR3 is 14 amino acids. Germline-derived CDR1 and CDR2 are WSHSY and SAAADI. This chain uses TRBV10-2 with TRBJ1-5, with TRBD1 identical over 7 bases. The sequencing sample was made of ileal tissue. The sequence was obtained from an adult with Crohn's disease. CDR3 sequence (DNA): TGCGCCAGCAGTGAGGGCAGGGGGATTCAGCCCCAGCATTTT. The encoded protein is CASSEGRGIQPQHF.